Reported below is one T cell receptor (beta chain). Its specificity is not known. Treatment denoted: oral pan-JAK inhibitor, 5-10 mg twice daily. From PBMCs, CD4+ and CD8+ T cells were sorted. This entry comes from a study of CD8+ T cells in alopecia areata. As for the study in general: Treatment with tofacitinib (6 to 18 months) was followed by 6 months off drug.

RNA was extracted and reverse transcribed into cDNA as the sequencing template. Only in-frame clones appear in the TCRdb table, and some are missing; sequencing was by immunoSEQ multiplex PCR. The sample has fewer than 250,000 clones, 43% seen once. The study's findings and limits: Lesional scalp, especially alopecia totalis/universalis, showed higher clonality than normal scalp. In scalp and blood during tofacitinib, many expanded lesional clones persisted.

This receptor was obtained from a human donor with alopecia areata. The source material was CD4+ T cells sorted from blood, sampled at approximately week 36, from a patient treated with tofacitinib.

The CDR3 DNA follows: TGTGCCAGCAGCTGGGTAGCGATGGCTGGGGCCAACGTCCTGACTTTC. Protein product: CASSWVAMAGANVLTF. The chain has TRBV7-9 and TRBJ2-6; D is perhaps TRBD2 (5 bases). The CDR3 sequence is 16 residues long. Trimming stripped 4 bases from V and 2 bases from J, with 12 bases between. Germline CDR1 is SEHNR and CDR2 is FQNEAQ (reference sequence).